Listed below are T cell receptor beta chains from one sample, sequenced in a study of Graves' ophthalmopathy and Graves' hyperthyroidism. One entry per CDR3 protein, called by TCRdb with MiXCR from the multiplex PCR reads. The repertoire consists of 200,000 to 300,000 distinct CDR3 sequences, with around 42% occurring once and the leading ten covering about 45%. The sequenced sample consisted of peripheral blood. The source is an adult man with Graves' ophthalmopathy. Both conserved end residues are part of each CDR3. The D gene is left open where the match is weak. The size entry is marked missing in some rows and otherwise reads once, few, many or a size class.

V,J,D,size,CDR3,DNA
TRBV29-1,TRBJ2-7,TRBD2,-,CSVEVAGGIYEQYF,TGCAGCGTTGAGGTAGCGGGAGGGATCTACGAGCAGTACTTC
TRBV28,TRBJ2-5,-,few,CASSSGVHRVQYF,TGTGCCAGCAGTTCCGGGGTCCACAGGGTCCAGTACTTC
TRBV9,TRBJ2-2,-,-,CASSVKSRANTGELFF,TGTGCCAGCAGCGTGAAATCGAGGGCTAACACCGGGGAGCTGTTTTTT
TRBV6-6,TRBJ1-5,-,-,CASSKGDSNQPQHF,TGTGCCAGCAGTAAAGGGGATAGCAATCAGCCCCAGCATTTT
TRBV5-8,TRBJ2-7,TRBD2,-,CASSLDGLGLAVSYEQYF,TGTGCCAGCAGCTTGGATGGTTTGGGACTAGCCGTATCCTACGAGCAGTACTTC
TRBV2,TRBJ2-7,-,once,CASRNGWSYEQYF,TGTGCCAGCAGAAACGGCTGGTCCTACGAGCAGTACTTC
TRBV19,TRBJ1-2,TRBD1,many,CASSTVPGQDLYGYTF,TGTGCCAGTAGTACCGTCCCGGGACAGGACCTATACGGCTACACCTTC
TRBV7-9,TRBJ1-5,-,-,CASPSVNEKSGEEGSNQPQHF,TGTGCCAGCCCGTCTGTCAACGAGAAATCAGGGGAGGAGGGGAGCAATCAGCCCCAGCATTTT
TRBV4-1,TRBJ2-2,-,many,CASSQGTNTGELFF,TGCGCCAGCAGCCAAGGCACAAACACCGGGGAGCTGTTTTTT
TRBV7-9,TRBJ1-4,TRBD1,-,CASSIDRGNEKLFF,TGTGCCAGCAGCATTGACAGGGGGAATGAAAAACTGTTTTTT
TRBV10-2,TRBJ2-7,-,-,CASRRRAPIAYEQYF,TGTGCCAGCAGGCGGAGGGCCCCAATTGCCTACGAGCAGTACTTC
TRBV10-3,TRBJ1-6,-,few,CATPRHRVGNSPLHF,TGTGCCACCCCGAGGCACAGGGTTGGGAATTCACCCCTCCACTTT
TRBV4-1,TRBJ1-2,-,-,CASSQDGGYGYTF,TGCGCCAGCAGCCAAGATGGAGGCTATGGCTACACCTTC
TRBV12-3/TRBV12-4,TRBJ2-5,TRBD1,-,CASSARTGPRETQYF,TGTGCCAGCAGTGCCAGGACAGGGCCCCGGGAGACCCAGTACTTC
TRBV19,TRBJ1-2,-,-,CASSIAEGRNYGYTF,TGTGCCAGTAGTATAGCGGAAGGGAGAAACTATGGCTACACCTTC
TRBV7-6,TRBJ2-5,-,few,CASSSAGHGQETQYF,TGCGCCAGCAGCTCAGCTGGACACGGACAAGAGACCCAGTACTTC
TRBV12-3/TRBV12-4,TRBJ1-1,-,-,CASSLRPRKDTEAFF,TGTGCCAGCAGTCTAAGACCCCGGAAGGACACTGAGGCTTTCTTT
TRBV20-1,TRBJ1-6,TRBD1,many,CSAGTGGDNSPLHF,TGCAGTGCTGGGACAGGGGGCGATAATTCACCCCTCCACTTT
TRBV19,TRBJ1-2,TRBD1,-,CASREAGGRGYTF,TGTGCCAGTAGAGAGGCAGGGGGAAGAGGCTACACCTTC
TRBV19,TRBJ2-5,-,-,CASNRGAEETQYF,TGTGCCTCAAACCGGGGGGCTGAAGAGACCCAGTACTTC
TRBV7-9,TRBJ2-7,TRBD1,-,CASSLLGQGDSYEQYF,TGTGCCAGCAGCTTGCTGGGACAGGGTGACTCCTACGAGCAGTACTTC
TRBV4-1,TRBJ2-7,TRBD2,-,CASSSRDVGRNHEQYF,TGTGCCAGCAGCTCACGAGATGTCGGGAGGAACCACGAGCAGTACTTC
TRBV20-1,TRBJ1-5,-,few,CSAIGSHQPQHF,TGCAGTGCGATCGGGAGTCATCAGCCCCAGCATTTT
TRBV15,TRBJ1-2,TRBD1,-,CATSSRTGSEYGYTF,TGTGCCACCAGCAGTAGGACAGGGAGCGAATATGGCTACACCTTC
TRBV2,TRBJ1-2,-,many,CASLGAGEANYGYTF,TGTGCCAGCCTAGGGGCGGGAGAGGCGAACTATGGCTACACCTTC
TRBV10-3,TRBJ1-2,-,-,CAISGYGYTF,TGTGCCATCAGTGGGTACGGCTACACCTTC
TRBV9,TRBJ1-6,TRBD1,-,CASSVEGADNSPLHF,TGTGCCAGCAGCGTAGAGGGGGCGGATAATTCACCCCTCCACTTT
TRBV7-2,TRBJ1-1,-,-,CASSLHLGNTEAFF,TGTGCCAGCAGCTTACATCTAGGGAACACTGAAGCTTTCTTT
TRBV14,TRBJ1-1,-,few,CASSQGVEAFF,TGTGCCAGCAGCCAAGGGGTAGAAGCTTTCTTT
TRBV2,TRBJ1-2,TRBD1,few,CATSAGTGLGGYTF,TGTGCCACCTCTGCGGGGACAGGGCTAGGAGGCTACACCTTC
TRBV7-8,TRBJ1-5,-,many,CASSFTTVGQPQHF,TGTGCCAGCAGCTTTACGACAGTAGGTCAGCCCCAGCATTTT
TRBV5-1,TRBJ2-7,-,many,CASSLPTNEQYF,TGCGCCAGCAGCTTGCCGACAAACGAGCAGTACTTC
TRBV5-1,TRBJ2-2,TRBD1,-,CASSRNGPGQGGTGELFF,TGCGCCAGCAGCCGTAACGGGCCGGGACAGGGCGGGACCGGGGAGCTGTTTTTT
TRBV29-1,TRBJ1-5,-,few,CSVDSGGSNQPQHF,TGCAGCGTTGATTCCGGGGGCAGCAATCAGCCCCAGCATTTT
TRBV7-9,TRBJ1-5,-,-,CASSLSQGHNQPQHF,TGTGCCAGCAGCTTATCTCAGGGCCACAATCAGCCCCAGCATTTT
TRBV5-4,TRBJ1-1,-,-,CASSQLTDEAFF,TGTGCCAGCAGCCAACTGACAGATGAAGCTTTCTTT
TRBV11-1,TRBJ1-5,TRBD1,few,CASSLEQGTTELNQPQHF,TGTGCCAGCAGCTTAGAACAGGGGACGACCGAACTCAATCAGCCCCAGCATTTT
TRBV5-5,TRBJ2-5,-,few,CASSLLQDQETQYF,TGTGCCAGCAGCTTGCTGCAGGACCAAGAGACCCAGTACTTC
TRBV20-1,TRBJ2-2,TRBD2,-,CSARKTSGSANTGELFF,TGCAGTGCTAGGAAAACTAGCGGAAGCGCGAACACCGGGGAGCTGTTTTTT
TRBV13,TRBJ2-7,-,few,CASRDARTPEQYF,TGTGCCAGCAGGGACGCTAGGACGCCCGAGCAGTACTTC
TRBV19,TRBJ1-4,-,few,CASQIRAGRDEKLFF,TGTGCCAGCCAAATTAGGGCAGGACGGGATGAAAAACTGTTTTTT
TRBV7-9,TRBJ1-1,-,-,CASSLNGRREAFF,TGTGCCAGCAGCTTAAACGGACGGAGAGAAGCTTTCTTT
TRBV7-8,TRBJ2-5,-,few,CASSPPTVKTQYF,TGTGCCAGCAGCCCGCCGACGGTAAAGACCCAGTACTTC
TRBV12-3/TRBV12-4,TRBJ2-6,TRBD1,-,CASGLAAQGAVLTF,TGTGCTAGTGGTTTGGCCGCACAGGGGGCCGTCCTGACTTTC
TRBV29-1,TRBJ2-7,-,many,CSATSSYEQYF,TGCAGCGCTACGAGCTCCTACGAGCAGTACTTC
TRBV9,TRBJ2-7,-,-,CASSVGWGSNYEQYF,TGTGCCAGCAGCGTAGGGTGGGGTAGTAACTACGAGCAGTACTTC
TRBV6-5,TRBJ2-7,TRBD1,once,CASSDPGQAYEQYF,TGTGCCAGCAGTGACCCGGGACAGGCCTACGAGCAGTACTTC
TRBV13,TRBJ1-2,TRBD1,-,CASSLGTGDIGYTF,TGTGCCAGCAGCCTCGGGACAGGGGACATTGGCTACACCTTC
TRBV5-1,TRBJ2-7,-,-,CASSLALAGHYEQYF,TGCGCCAGCAGCCTCGCCCTTGCGGGCCACTACGAGCAGTACTTC
TRBV6-5,TRBJ1-4,-,-,CASTGAADEKLFF,TGTGCCAGCACTGGGGCAGCGGATGAAAAACTGTTTTTT
TRBV12-3/TRBV12-4,TRBJ2-7,-,few,CASSFGGGEQYF,TGTGCCAGCAGTTTCGGTGGGGGCGAGCAGTACTTC
TRBV5-6,TRBJ2-6,-,-,CASSLVFRGISGANVLTF,TGTGCCAGCAGCTTGGTCTTCAGGGGAATCTCTGGGGCCAACGTCCTGACTTTC
TRBV12-3/TRBV12-4,TRBJ1-2,TRBD1,-,CASSFGRGTGYTF,TGTGCCAGCAGTTTCGGCAGGGGGACTGGCTACACCTTC
TRBV6-5,TRBJ2-7,TRBD1,-,CASSYSTGGEQYF,TGTGCCAGCAGTTACTCGACAGGGGGGGAGCAGTACTTC
TRBV25-1,TRBJ2-5,-,few,CASSKGIRETQYF,TGTGCCAGCAGTAAAGGGATTCGCGAGACCCAGTACTTC
TRBV20-1,TRBJ2-7,TRBD1,few,CSARVTGSYEQYF,TGCAGTGCTAGAGTGACAGGGTCCTACGAGCAGTACTTC
TRBV5-6,TRBJ1-1,TRBD1,few,CASSWGQGSEAFF,TGTGCCAGCAGCTGGGGACAGGGAAGTGAAGCTTTCTTT
TRBV7-3,TRBJ1-1,-,few,CASSLSPFLNTEAFF,TGTGCCAGCAGCTTAAGTCCATTCTTGAACACTGAAGCTTTCTTT
TRBV10-3,TRBJ1-2,-,few,CAISESSRAGNYGYTF,TGTGCCATCAGTGAGTCTTCTCGGGCGGGGAACTATGGCTACACCTTC